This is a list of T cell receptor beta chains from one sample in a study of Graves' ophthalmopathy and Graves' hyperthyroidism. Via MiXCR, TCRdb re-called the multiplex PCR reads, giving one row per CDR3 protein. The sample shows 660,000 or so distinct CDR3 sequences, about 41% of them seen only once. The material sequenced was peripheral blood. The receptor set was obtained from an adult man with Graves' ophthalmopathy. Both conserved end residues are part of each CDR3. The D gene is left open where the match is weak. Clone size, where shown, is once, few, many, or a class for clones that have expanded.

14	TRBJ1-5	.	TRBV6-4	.	CASSPEEGGQPQHF	TGTGCCAGCAGTCCCGAGGAGGGGGGTCAGCCCCAGCATTTT
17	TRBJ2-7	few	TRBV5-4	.	CASSLVTIGTGSYEQYF	TGTGCCAGCAGCTTGGTCACTATCGGCACGGGCTCCTACGAGCAGTACTTC
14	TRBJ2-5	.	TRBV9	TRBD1	CASSVEGQGETQYF	TGTGCCAGCAGCGTAGAGGGACAGGGTGAGACCCAGTACTTC
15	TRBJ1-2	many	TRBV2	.	CASSDPGQSNYGYTF	TGTGCCAGCAGTGATCCTGGACAGTCTAACTATGGCTACACCTTC
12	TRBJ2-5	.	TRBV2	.	CASIVIGETQYF	TGTGCCAGCATTGTCATAGGAGAGACCCAGTACTTC
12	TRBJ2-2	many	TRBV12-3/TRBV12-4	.	CASSQGSGELFF	TGTGCCAGCAGTCAGGGGTCCGGGGAGCTGTTTTTT
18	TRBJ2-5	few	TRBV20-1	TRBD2	CSARGWQGGRSGGETQYF	TGCAGTGCCCGCGGGTGGCAGGGAGGCCGGTCGGGGGGGGAGACCCAGTACTTC
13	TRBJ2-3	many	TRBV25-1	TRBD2	CASSLAGGDTQYF	TGTGCCAGCAGTCTGGCGGGAGGAGATACGCAGTATTTT
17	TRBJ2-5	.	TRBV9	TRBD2	CASSQLAGGTFQEAQYF	TGTGCCAGCAGCCAACTAGCGGGGGGCACCTTTCAAGAGGCCCAGTACTTC
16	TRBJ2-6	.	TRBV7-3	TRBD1	CASSRQGSYGANVLTF	TGTGCCAGCAGCCGACAGGGTAGCTATGGGGCCAACGTCCTGACTTTC
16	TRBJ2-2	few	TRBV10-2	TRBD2	CASSDRRGVPRGELFF	TGCGCCAGCAGTGATAGGCGGGGGGTCCCCCGCGGGGAGCTGTTTTTT
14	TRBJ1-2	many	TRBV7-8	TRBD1	CASSRTGAHYGYTF	TGTGCCAGCAGCCGGACAGGGGCCCACTATGGCTACACCTTC
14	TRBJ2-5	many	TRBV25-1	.	CASNDLGRGETQYF	TGTGCCAGCAATGACCTCGGTCGCGGGGAGACCCAGTACTTC
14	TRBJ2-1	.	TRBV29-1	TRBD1	CSVEGQGAGNEQFF	TGCAGCGTTGAGGGGCAGGGGGCAGGGAATGAGCAGTTCTTC
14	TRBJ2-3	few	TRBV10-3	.	CAISESTGTDTQYF	TGTGCCATCAGTGAGTCGACAGGCACAGATACGCAGTATTTT
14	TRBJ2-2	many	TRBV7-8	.	CASSSKRFQGELFF	TGTGCCAGCAGCTCAAAGCGTTTCCAAGGGGAGCTGTTTTTT
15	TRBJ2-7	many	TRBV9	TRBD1	CASSATGTGLYEQYF	TGTGCCAGCAGCGCGACCGGGACAGGCCTCTACGAGCAGTACTTC
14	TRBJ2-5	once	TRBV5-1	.	CASSKQGGQETQYF	TGTGCCAGCAGCAAACAGGGTGGGCAAGAGACCCAGTACTTC
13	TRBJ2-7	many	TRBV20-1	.	CSVRTGRASEQYF	TGCAGTGTCCGTACCGGGAGAGCCTCCGAGCAGTACTTC
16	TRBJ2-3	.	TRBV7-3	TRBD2	CASSRGLAGERDTQYF	TGTGCCAGCAGCCGCGGACTAGCGGGAGAGCGCGATACGCAGTATTTT
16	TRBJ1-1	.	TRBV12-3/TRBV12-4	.	CASSGHRRVGGTEAFF	TGTGCCAGCAGTGGGCATCGGAGGGTGGGGGGCACTGAAGCTTTCTTT
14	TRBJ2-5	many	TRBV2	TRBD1	CASSDPGTEETQYF	TGTGCCAGCAGTGACCCCGGGACAGAAGAGACCCAGTACTTC
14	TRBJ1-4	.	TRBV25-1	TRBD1	CASSESMGTGKLFF	TGTGCCAGCAGTGAATCCATGGGGACAGGAAAACTGTTTTTT
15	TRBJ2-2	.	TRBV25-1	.	CASSQEWSNTGELFF	TGTGCCAGCAGCCAAGAGTGGTCGAACACCGGGGAGCTGTTTTTT
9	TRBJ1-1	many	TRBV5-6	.	CATNTEAFF	TGTGCCACCAACACTGAAGCTTTCTTT
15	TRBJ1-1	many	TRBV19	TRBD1	CASSTQGGMNTEAFF	TGTGCCAGTAGTACCCAGGGGGGGATGAACACTGAAGCTTTCTTT
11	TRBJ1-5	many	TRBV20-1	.	CSASQGGPQHF	TGCAGTGCTAGCCAGGGCGGGCCCCAGCATTTT
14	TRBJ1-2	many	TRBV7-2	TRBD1	CASSIGGGIYGYTF	TGTGCCAGCAGCATAGGGGGCGGTATCTATGGCTACACCTTC
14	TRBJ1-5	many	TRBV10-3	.	CAIGRGASNQPQHF	TGTGCCATCGGGAGAGGGGCGAGCAATCAGCCCCAGCATTTT